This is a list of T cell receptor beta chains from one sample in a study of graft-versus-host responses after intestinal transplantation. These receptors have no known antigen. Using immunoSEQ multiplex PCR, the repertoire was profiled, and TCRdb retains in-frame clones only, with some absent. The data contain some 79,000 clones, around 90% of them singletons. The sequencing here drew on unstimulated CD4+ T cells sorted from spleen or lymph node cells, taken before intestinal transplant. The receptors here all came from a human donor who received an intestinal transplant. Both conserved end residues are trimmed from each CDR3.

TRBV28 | ASSFRDRGRFGANVLT
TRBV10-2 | ASSEVMGLNYGYT
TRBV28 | ASSLNGRADYGYT
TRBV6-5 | ASMRGTSGANEQY
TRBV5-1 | ASSLRDRNLFYNEQF
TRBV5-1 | ASSPHSGGTNTGELF
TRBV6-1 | ASSSTNTGELF
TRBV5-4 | ASSPGTATNEKLF
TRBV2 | AINQQTGDIQETQY
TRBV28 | ASTPGSAIFYGYT
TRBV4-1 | ASSQEASGPSSYNEQF
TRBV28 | ASSPTGQGQPQH
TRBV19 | ASSPRRKNLSGANVLT
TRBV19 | ARTSGRARGDTQY
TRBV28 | ASSLIARTGGKYEQY
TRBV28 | ASSPEGLAGGYTDTQY
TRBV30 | AWSPGRGAYNEQF
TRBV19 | ASSTDRGNQPQH
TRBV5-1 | ASKPSGPETQY
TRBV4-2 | ASSQDGQENIQY
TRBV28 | ASSLSTYPDSPYEQY
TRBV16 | ASSQSGLGNEQY
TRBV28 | ASSTRDRGWGNQPQH
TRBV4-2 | ASSQTGTPYGYT
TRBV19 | ASSIRDRGSGNTIY
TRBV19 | ASSPQSDTQY
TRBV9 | ASSVTPLAGAYEQY
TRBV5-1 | ASSSFSRQGLMGTDTQY
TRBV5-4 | ASSLVWATSGGYNEQF
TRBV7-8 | ASSQGLGNQPQH
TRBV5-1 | ASSLAGQPNTEAF
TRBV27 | ASSQRGTEAF
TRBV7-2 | ASSLDRDQPQH
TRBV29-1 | SALSSGGYT
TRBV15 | ATSPKGLASAEQY
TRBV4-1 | ASSQTGTAPYNEQF
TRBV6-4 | ASSLPGTGGYEQY
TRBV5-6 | ARAGRFYSNQPQH
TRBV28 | ATQGAIELF
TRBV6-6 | ASSPGQGVYEQY
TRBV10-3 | AISEFLGTGGQGYT
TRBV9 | ASSVEGVSGAEQF
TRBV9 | ASSVEREKNIQY